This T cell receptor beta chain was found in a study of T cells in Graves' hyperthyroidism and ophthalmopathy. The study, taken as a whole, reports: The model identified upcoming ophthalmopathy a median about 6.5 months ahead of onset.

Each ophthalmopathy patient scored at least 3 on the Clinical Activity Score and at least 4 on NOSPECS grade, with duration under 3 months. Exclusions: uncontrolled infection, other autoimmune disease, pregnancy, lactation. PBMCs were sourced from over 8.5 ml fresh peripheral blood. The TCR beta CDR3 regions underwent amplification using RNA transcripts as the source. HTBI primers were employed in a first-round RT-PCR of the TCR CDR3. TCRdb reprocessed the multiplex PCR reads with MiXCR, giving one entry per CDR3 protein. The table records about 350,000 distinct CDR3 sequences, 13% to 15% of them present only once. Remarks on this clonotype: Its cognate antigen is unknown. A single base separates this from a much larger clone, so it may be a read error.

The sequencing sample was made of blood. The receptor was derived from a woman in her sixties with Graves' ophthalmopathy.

In nucleotides, the CDR3 is TGTGCCAGCAGGCCTCACGCGGCTAGCCTAACGAATGAGCAGTTCTTC. It yields the protein CASRPHAASLTNEQFF. This chain links TRBV28 with TRBJ2-1; tentatively, D is TRBD2 (5 bases). The CDR3 is made up of 16 amino acids. The germline CDR1 and CDR2 sequences are MDHEN and SYDVKM. Trimming pared 6 bases from V and 7 bases from J, leaving 22 bases between.